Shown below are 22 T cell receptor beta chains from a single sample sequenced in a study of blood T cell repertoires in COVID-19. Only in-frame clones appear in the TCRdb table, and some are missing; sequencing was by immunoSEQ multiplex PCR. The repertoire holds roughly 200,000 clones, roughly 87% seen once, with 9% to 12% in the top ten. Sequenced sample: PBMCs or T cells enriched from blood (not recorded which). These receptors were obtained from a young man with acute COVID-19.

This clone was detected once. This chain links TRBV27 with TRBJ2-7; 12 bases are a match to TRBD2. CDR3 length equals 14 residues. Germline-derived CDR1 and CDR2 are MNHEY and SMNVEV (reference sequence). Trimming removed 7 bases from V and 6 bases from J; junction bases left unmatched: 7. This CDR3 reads CASTELAGGGEQYF. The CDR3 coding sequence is TGTGCCAGCACTGAACTAGCGGGAGGAGGCGAGCAGTACTTC.

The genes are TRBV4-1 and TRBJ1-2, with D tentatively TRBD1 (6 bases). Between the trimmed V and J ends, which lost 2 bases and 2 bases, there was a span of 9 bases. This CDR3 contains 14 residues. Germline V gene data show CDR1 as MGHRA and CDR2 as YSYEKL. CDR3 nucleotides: TGCGCCAGCAGCCAACAGGACAGCAACTATGGCTACACCTTC. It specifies CASSQQDSNYGYTF.

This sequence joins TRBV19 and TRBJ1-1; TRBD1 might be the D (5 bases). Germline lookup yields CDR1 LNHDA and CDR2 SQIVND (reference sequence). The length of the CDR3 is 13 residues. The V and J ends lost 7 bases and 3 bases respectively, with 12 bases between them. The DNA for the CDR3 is TGTGCCAGTACGGCGGGGGACCACACTGAAGCTTTCTTT. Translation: CASTAGDHTEAFF.

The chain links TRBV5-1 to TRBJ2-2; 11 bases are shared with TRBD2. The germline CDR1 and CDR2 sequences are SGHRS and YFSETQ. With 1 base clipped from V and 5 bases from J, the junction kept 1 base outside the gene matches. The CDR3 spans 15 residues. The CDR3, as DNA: TGCGCCAGCAGCTTGACTAGCGGGAGAACCGGGGAGCTGTTTTTT. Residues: CASSLTSGRTGELFF.

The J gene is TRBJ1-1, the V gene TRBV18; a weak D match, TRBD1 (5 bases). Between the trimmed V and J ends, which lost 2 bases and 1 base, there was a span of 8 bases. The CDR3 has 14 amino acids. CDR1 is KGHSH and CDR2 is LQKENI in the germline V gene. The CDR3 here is CASSPGGANTEAFF. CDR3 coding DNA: TGTGCCAGCTCACCAGGAGGGGCGAACACTGAAGCTTTCTTT.

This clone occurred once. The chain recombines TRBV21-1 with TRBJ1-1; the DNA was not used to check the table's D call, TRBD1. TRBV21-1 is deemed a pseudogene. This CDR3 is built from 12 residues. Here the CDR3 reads CASSPRQAAAFF. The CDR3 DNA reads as TGTGCCAGCAGCCCCCGACAGGCTGCCGCTTTCTTT.

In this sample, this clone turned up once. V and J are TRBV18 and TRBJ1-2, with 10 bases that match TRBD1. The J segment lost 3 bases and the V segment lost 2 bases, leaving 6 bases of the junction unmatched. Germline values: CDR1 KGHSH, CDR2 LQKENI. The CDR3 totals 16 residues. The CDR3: CASSPITGTGDYGYTF. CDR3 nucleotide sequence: TGTGCCAGCTCACCAATAACCGGGACAGGGGACTATGGCTACACCTTC.

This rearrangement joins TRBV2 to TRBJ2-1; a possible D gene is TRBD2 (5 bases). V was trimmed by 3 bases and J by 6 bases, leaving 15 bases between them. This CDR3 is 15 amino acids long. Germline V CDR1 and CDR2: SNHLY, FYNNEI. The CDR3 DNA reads TGTGCCAGCAGTGACCTTGACGAGGGCATCAATGAGCAGTTCTTC. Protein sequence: CASSDLDEGINEQFF.

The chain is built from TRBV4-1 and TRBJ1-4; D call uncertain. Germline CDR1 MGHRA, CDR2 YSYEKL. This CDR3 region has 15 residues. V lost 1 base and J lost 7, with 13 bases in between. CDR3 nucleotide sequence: TGCGCCAGCAGCCAAGTTGATGGCCCGGGTGAAAAACTGTTTTTT. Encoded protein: CASSQVDGPGEKLFF.

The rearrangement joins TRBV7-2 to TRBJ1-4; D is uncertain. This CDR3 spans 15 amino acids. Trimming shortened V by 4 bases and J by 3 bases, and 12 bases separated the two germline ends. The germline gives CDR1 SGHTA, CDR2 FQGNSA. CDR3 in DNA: TGTGCCAGCAGCTCCCCTTCTCTTGCTAATGAAAAACTGTTTTTT. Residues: CASSSPSLANEKLFF.

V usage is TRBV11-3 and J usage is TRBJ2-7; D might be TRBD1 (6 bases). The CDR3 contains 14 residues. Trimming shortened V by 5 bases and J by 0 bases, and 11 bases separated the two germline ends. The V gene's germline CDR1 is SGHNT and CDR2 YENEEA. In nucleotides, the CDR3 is TGTGCCAGCAGCCAATTGGACAGCTCCTACGAGCAGTACTTC. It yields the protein CASSQLDSSYEQYF.

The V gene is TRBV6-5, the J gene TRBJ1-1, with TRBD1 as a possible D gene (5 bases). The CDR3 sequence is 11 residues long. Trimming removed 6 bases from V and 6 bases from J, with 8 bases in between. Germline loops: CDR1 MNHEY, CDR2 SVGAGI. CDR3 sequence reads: CASRTGAEAFF. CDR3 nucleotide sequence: TGTGCCAGCAGAACGGGGGCTGAAGCTTTCTTT.

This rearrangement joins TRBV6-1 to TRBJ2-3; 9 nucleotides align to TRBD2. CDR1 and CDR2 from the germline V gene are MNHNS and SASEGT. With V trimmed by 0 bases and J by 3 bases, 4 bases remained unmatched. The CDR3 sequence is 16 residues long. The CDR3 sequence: CASSEALLAGTDTQYF. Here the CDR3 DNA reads TGTGCCAGCAGTGAAGCCCTTCTAGCGGGAACAGATACGCAGTATTTT.

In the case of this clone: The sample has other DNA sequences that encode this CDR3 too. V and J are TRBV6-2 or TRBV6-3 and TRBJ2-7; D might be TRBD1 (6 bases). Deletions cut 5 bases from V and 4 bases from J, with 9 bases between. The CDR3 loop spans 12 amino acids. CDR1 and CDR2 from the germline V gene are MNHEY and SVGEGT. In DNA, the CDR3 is TGTGCCAGCAGTAGGACAGTTTACGAGCAGTACTTC. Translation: CASSRTVYEQYF.

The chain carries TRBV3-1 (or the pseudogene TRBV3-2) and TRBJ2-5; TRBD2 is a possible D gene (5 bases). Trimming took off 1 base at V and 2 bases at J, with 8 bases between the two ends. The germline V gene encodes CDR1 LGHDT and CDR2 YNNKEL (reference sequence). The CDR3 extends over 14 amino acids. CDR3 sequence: CASSQAGNQETQYF. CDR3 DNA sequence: TGTGCCAGCAGCCAAGCGGGAAATCAAGAGACCCAGTACTTC.

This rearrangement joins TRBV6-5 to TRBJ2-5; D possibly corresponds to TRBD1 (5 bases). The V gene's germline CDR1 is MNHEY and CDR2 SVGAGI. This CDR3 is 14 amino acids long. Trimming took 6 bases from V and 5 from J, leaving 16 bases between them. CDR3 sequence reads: CASRQQAQGETQYF. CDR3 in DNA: TGTGCCAGCAGGCAACAGGCCCAAGGGGAGACCCAGTACTTC.

In DNA, the CDR3 is TGTGCCAGCACCCTACGGGGCGGGGAAGAGACCCAGTACTTC. Translating gives CASTLRGGEETQYF. The rearrangement uses TRBV7-2 and TRBJ2-5, with D possibly TRBD2 on 6 matching bases. Trimming pared 7 bases from V and 3 bases from J, leaving 15 bases between. The V gene's germline CDR1 is SGHTA and CDR2 FQGNSA. The CDR3 spans 14 residues.

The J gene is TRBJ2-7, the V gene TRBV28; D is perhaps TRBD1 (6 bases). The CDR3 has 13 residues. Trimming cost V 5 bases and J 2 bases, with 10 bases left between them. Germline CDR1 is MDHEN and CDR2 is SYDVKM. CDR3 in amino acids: CASSRDKPYEQYF. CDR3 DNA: TGTGCCAGCAGTAGGGACAAACCCTACGAGCAGTACTTC. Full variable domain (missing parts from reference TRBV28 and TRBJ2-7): DVKVTQSSRYLVKRTGEKVFLECVQDMDHENMFWYRQDPGLGLRLIYFSYDVKMKEKGDIPEGYSVSREKKERFSLILESASTNQTSMYLCASSRDKPYEQYFGPGTRLTVT.

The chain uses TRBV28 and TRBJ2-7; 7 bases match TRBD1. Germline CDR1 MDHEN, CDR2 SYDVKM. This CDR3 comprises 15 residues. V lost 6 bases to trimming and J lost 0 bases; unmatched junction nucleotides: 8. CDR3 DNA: TGTGCCAGCAGCCAAACAGGGGCCTACTCCTACGAGCAGTACTTC. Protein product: CASSQTGAYSYEQYF.

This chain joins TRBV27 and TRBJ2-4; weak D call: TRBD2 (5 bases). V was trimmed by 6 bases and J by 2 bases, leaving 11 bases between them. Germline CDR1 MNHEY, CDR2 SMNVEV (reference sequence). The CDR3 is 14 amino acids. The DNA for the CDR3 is TGTGCCAGCAGGGACGGGAAAACCAAAAACATTCAGTACTTC. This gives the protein CASRDGKTKNIQYF.

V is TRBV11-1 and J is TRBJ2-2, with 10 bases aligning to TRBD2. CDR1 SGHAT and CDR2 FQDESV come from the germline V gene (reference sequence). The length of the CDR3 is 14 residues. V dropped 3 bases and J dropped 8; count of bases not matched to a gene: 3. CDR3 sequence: CASSFGSGRGELFF. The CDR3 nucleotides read TGTGCCAGCAGCTTCGGTAGCGGGAGGGGGGAGCTGTTTTTT. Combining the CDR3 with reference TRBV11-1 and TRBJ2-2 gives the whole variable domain EAEVAQSPRYKITEKSQAVAFWCDPISGHATLYWYRQILGQGPELLVQFQDESVVDDSQLPKDRFSAERLKGVDSTLKIQPAELGDSAMYLCASSFGSGRGELFFGEGSRLTVL.

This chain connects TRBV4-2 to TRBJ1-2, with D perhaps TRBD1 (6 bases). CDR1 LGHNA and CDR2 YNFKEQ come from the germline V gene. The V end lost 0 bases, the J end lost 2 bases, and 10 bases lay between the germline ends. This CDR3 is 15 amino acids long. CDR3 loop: CASSQDTGPNYGYTF. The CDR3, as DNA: TGTGCCAGCAGCCAAGATACAGGGCCCAACTATGGCTACACCTTC.